This T cell receptor (beta chain) was obtained from a study of blood T cell repertoires in COVID-19. The germline V gene has CDR1 SNHLY and CDR2 FYNNEI. The CDR3 is 14 amino acids. The ends were cut back, 4 bases at V and 2 bases at J, with 10 bases in the middle. Using immunoSEQ multiplex PCR, the repertoire was profiled, and TCRdb retains in-frame clones only, with some absent. This table holds 200,000 to 250,000 clones, 70% to 90% found once. V gene TRBV2 combines with J gene TRBJ2-3; D might be TRBD2 (6 bases). The TCR was taken from a man aged 30-40 years with COVID-19, enrolled during active disease. Sequencing was carried out using peripheral blood. CDR3 sequence (DNA): TGTGCCAGCAGTGCGGGACTCGCCACAGATACGCAGTATTTT. Amino acid sequence: CASSAGLATDTQYF.